Listed below are T cell receptor beta chains from one sample, sequenced in a study of immune heterogeneity within non-small cell lung tumors. TCRdb redid the calling of the multiplex PCR reads with MiXCR, one entry per CDR3 protein. Of under 35,000 distinct CDR3 sequences in the sample, around 26% were seen once. Sequencing used lung tumor tissue. Receptor source: a man between 35 and 55 years old with non-small cell lung cancer. Both conserved end residues are part of each CDR3. The order of the fields is CDR3 DNA, CDR3 protein, clone size, V gene, J gene, D gene. A D gene is named only where the DNA matches it firmly. Clone size, where shown, is once, few, many, or a class for clones that have expanded.

TGTGCCAGCAGTGGACAGCTGAACACTGAAGCTTTCTTT	CASSGQLNTEAFF	few	TRBV27	TRBJ1-1	NA
TGCGCCAGCAGCTTCGACAGGGCGGAGACCCAGTACTTC	CASSFDRAETQYF	NA	TRBV5-1	TRBJ2-5	TRBD1
TGCGCCAGCAGCCAAGACGTGACCGCGAACACCGGGGAGCTGTTTTTT	CASSQDVTANTGELFF	NA	TRBV4-1	TRBJ2-2	NA
TGTGCCAGCAGTTCACAGGCGGGACAGAATAATTCACCCCTCCACTTT	CASSSQAGQNNSPLHF	many	TRBV28	TRBJ1-6	TRBD1
TGTGCCAGTCCCCCCGCGGCGGTTATGAACACTGAAGCTTTCTTT	CASPPAAVMNTEAFF	many	TRBV28	TRBJ1-1	NA
TGTGCCAGCAGCCCCCAGGGGGCTATCCCCAATCAGCCCCAGCATTTT	CASSPQGAIPNQPQHF	few	TRBV7-2	TRBJ1-5	TRBD1
TGTGCCAGCAGTTTACGGAGGGAGGAACAGCCCCAGCATTTT	CASSLRREEQPQHF	many	TRBV27	TRBJ1-5	NA
TGTGCCAGCAGCTTCCGGGGGTTTCGGGGCGGTGGGGCCAACGTCCTGACTTTC	CASSFRGFRGGGANVLTF	NA	TRBV5-6	TRBJ2-6	NA
TGCAGTGCTAGGCGGGGGATTGAGCAGTTCTTC	CSARRGIEQFF	NA	TRBV20-1	TRBJ2-1	TRBD2
TGCGCCAGCAGCTTTTCGACTAGCGGGATTACCGAGCAGTACTTC	CASSFSTSGITEQYF	few	TRBV5-1	TRBJ2-7	TRBD2
TGTGCCAGCAGCTCCTTAACCGGGACAGCGGGGGTCTTC	CASSSLTGTAGVF	once	TRBV7-9	TRBJ2-1	NA
TGTGCCAGCAGTCGAGGGACAGGGTACGGCGAGCAGTACTTC	CASSRGTGYGEQYF	many	TRBV6-2/TRBV6-3	TRBJ2-7	TRBD1
TGTGCCAGCAGCTACCAGACAGGGCCGAGGAACGAGCAGTACTTC	CASSYQTGPRNEQYF	few	TRBV3-2	TRBJ2-7	NA
TGTGCCACCAGCAGAGATGTGGTGGGCTACACCTTC	CATSRDVVGYTF	many	TRBV15	TRBJ1-2	NA
TGTGCCAGCGGGGGGGCATGGGAGACCCAGTACTTC	CASGGAWETQYF	once	TRBV6-1	TRBJ2-5	NA
TGTGCCAGCAGTGAAAAGGGAGGGCGCCTTGGTGGCTACACCTTC	CASSEKGGRLGGYTF	many	TRBV2	TRBJ1-2	NA
TGTGCCAGCAGCTTAGATTGGACAGGAACCTACGAGCAGTACTTC	CASSLDWTGTYEQYF	NA	TRBV11-2	TRBJ2-7	TRBD1
TGTGCCAGTAGTATTGGGGGGGGGCAGCAGTACTTC	CASSIGGGQQYF	NA	TRBV19	TRBJ2-7	NA
TGTGCCAGCAGCCAAGCTCAGAGCTCCTACGAGCAGTACTTC	CASSQAQSSYEQYF	many	TRBV14	TRBJ2-7	NA
TGTGCCAGCAGCTTATTATATGAGCAGTTCTTC	CASSLLYEQFF	medium-sized	TRBV11-2	TRBJ2-1	NA
TGTGCCAGCAGCGTACCGGGACAGAATTACAATGAGCAGTTCTTC	CASSVPGQNYNEQFF	few	TRBV5-5	TRBJ2-1	TRBD1
TGTGCCAGTAGTATGAAGACTAACCAGTACTTC	CASSMKTNQYF	NA	TRBV19	TRBJ2-4	NA
TGTGCCTGGGACCGGGACGGAATTTCCTACGAGCAGTACTTC	CAWDRDGISYEQYF	many	TRBV30	TRBJ2-7	NA
TGCAGCGTAGGGACGGTGAACACTGAAGCTTTCTTT	CSVGTVNTEAFF	NA	TRBV29-1	TRBJ1-1	NA
TGTGCCAGCATTACCGGTGGCATACGCACCGGGGAGCTGTTTTTT	CASITGGIRTGELFF	few	TRBV11-2	TRBJ2-2	NA
TGCGCCAGCAGCTCCGAGGGGGCCAACGCCCTGACTTTC	CASSSEGANALTF	once	TRBV4-3	TRBJ2-6	TRBD1
TGTGCCAGCTCAGGTGGACCGTTGAGAAACACTGAAGCTTTCTTT	CASSGGPLRNTEAFF	few	TRBV18	TRBJ1-1	NA
TGTGCCAGCAGCCCCCTTGGGCTAACGCAGTATTTT	CASSPLGLTQYF	NA	TRBV14	TRBJ2-3	NA
TGTGCCAGCAGGGAAGCCCCAGGGGGGACTGAAGCTTTCTTT	CASREAPGGTEAFF	NA	TRBV6-1	TRBJ1-1	TRBD1
TGTGCCATCGGGGCAAGCTCCTACGAGCAGTACTTC	CAIGASSYEQYF	many	TRBV10-3	TRBJ2-7	NA